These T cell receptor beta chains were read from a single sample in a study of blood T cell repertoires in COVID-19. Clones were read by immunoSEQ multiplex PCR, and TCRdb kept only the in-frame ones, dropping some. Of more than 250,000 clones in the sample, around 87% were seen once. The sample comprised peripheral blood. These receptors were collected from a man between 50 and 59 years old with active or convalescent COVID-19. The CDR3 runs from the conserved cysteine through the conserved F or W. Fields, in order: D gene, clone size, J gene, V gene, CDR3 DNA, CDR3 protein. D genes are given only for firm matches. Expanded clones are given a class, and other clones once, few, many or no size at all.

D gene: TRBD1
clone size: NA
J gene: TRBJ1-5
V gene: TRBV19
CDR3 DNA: TGTGCCAGTAGTAGCCAGGGGGACCAGCCCCAGCATTTT
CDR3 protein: CASSSQGDQPQHF

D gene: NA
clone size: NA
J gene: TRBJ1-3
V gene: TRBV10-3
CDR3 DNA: TGTGCCATCAGTGAGCGCCGGGACAACTCTGGAAACACCATATATTTT
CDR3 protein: CAISERRDNSGNTIYF

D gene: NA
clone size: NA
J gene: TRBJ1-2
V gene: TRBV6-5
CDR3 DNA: TGTGCCAGCATTTTTGAGGGATTCGACTATGGCTACACCTTC
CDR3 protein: CASIFEGFDYGYTF

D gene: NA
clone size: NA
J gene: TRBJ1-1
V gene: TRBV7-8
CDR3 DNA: TGTGCCAGCAGCTTAGCGGAGGGTCTGAACACTGAAGCTTTCTTT
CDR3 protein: CASSLAEGLNTEAFF

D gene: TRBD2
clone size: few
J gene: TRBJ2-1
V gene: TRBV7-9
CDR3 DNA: TGTGCCAGCAGCTTAGCCCGGGAGGGCCAATGGTTCTTC
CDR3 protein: CASSLAREGQWFF

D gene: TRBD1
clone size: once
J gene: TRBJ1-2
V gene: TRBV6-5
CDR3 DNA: TGTGCCAGTTGGACAGGGGAAGGCTACACCTTC
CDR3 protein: CASWTGEGYTF

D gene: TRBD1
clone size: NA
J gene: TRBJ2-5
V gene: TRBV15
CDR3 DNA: TGTGCCACCTCTATACAGGGGGGAGAGACCCAGTACTTC
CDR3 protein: CATSIQGGETQYF

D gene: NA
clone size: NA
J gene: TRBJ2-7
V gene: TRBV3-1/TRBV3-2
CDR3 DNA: TGTGCCAGCAGCTTTGGGCAATCAGGGATACCCTACGAGCAGTACTTC
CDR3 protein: CASSFGQSGIPYEQYF

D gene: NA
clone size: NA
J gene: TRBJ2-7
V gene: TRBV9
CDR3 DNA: TGTGCCAGCAGCCCTCAATGGACTGCGGGCGAGCAGTACTTC
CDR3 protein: CASSPQWTAGEQYF

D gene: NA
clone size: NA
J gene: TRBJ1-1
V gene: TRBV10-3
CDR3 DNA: TGTGCCATCAGCGGGAACGATATCGGGGTGGCTGAAGCTTTCTTT
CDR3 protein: CAISGNDIGVAEAFF

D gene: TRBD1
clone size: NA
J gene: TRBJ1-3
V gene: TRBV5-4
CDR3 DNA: TGTGCCAGCAGCCTCGGGACAGACTCTGGAAACACCATATATTTT
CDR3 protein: CASSLGTDSGNTIYF

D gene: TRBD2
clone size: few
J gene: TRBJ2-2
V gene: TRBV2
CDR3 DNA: TGTGCCAGCAACTCTGGGGTAGCGGGAGGGGGAACCGGGGAGCTGTTTTTT
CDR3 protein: CASNSGVAGGGTGELFF

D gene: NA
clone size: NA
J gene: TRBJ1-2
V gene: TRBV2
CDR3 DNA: TGTGCCAGCAGGAGGCAGAACTATGGCTACACCTTC
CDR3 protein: CASRRQNYGYTF

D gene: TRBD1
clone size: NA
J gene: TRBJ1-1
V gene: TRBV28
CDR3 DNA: TGTGCCAGCAGTTTATTGGACAGGGATCCTTTCTTT
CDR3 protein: CASSLLDRDPFF

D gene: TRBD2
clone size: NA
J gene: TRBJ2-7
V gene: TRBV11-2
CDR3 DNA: TGTGCCAGCAGCAGTAGCGGGACCCCTTACGAGCAGTACTTC
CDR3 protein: CASSSSGTPYEQYF

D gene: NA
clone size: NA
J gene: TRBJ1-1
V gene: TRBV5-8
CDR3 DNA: TGTGCCAGCAGGGGGAGATCGGGGAGGGCTTTCTTT
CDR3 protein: CASRGRSGRAFF

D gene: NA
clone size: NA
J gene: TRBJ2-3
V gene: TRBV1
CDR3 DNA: TGCACCAGCAGCCAACCCTCGGGTAGCGGGTCACTGGATACGCGGTATTTT
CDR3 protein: CTSSQPSGSGSLDTRYF

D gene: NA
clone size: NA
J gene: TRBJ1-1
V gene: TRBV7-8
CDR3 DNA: TGTGCCAGCAAGCCCGTCAGGGCACCGGGGGCTGAAGCTTTCTTT
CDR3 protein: CASKPVRAPGAEAFF

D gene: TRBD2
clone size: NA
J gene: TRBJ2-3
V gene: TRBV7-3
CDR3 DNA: TGTGCCAGCAGCCCCAGCGGGGGGGCATCGGATACGCAGTATTTT
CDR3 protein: CASSPSGGASDTQYF

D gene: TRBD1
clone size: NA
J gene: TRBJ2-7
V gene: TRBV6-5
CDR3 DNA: TGTGCCGGCCGGGACAGGGGGTCCTACGAGCAGTACTTC
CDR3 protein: CAGRDRGSYEQYF

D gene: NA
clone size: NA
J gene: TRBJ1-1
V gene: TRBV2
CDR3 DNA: TGTGCCAGCAGTGACGGGGGGTGGGGAACAGCAGCTTTCTTT
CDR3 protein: CASSDGGWGTAAFF

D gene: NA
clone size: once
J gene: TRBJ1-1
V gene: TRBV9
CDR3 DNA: TGTGCCAGCAGCGGGGACCCCGGGAGGGCTGAAGCTTTCTTT
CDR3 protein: CASSGDPGRAEAFF

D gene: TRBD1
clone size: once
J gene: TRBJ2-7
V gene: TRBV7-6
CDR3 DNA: TGTGCCAGCAGCTTAAGGACAGGATTGGGCTCCTACGAGCAGTACTTC
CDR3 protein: CASSLRTGLGSYEQYF

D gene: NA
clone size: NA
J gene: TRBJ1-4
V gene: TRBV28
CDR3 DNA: TGTGCCAGCAGTGGCATAAATGAAAAACTGTTTTTT
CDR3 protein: CASSGINEKLFF

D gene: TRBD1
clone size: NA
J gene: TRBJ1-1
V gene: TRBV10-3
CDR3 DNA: TGTGCCATCAGTGAGTCTACAGGGGGCATGAACACTGAAGCTTTCTTT
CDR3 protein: CAISESTGGMNTEAFF

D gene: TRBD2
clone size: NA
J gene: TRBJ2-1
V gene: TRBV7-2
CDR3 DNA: TGTGCCAGCAGCCCCCGACTAGCGGGGAGGCATGAGCAGTTCTTC
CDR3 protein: CASSPRLAGRHEQFF

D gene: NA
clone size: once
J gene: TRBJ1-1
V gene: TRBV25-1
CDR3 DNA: TGTGCCAGCAGTAGGGGCGGGAACACTGAAGCTTTCTTT
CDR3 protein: CASSRGGNTEAFF

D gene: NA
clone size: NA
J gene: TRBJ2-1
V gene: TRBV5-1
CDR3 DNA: TGCGCCAGCAGCTTGGGTCAGGGCTACAATGAGCAGTTCTTC
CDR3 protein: CASSLGQGYNEQFF

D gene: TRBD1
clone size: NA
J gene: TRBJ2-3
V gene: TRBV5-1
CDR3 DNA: TGCGCCAGCAGCTTGGGGGGACAGCACACAGATACGCAGTATTTT
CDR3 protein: CASSLGGQHTDTQYF

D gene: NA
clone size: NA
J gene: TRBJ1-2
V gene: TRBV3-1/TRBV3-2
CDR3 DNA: TGTGCCAGCAGCCAAGTCGGGGTTTATGGCTACACCTTC
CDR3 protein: CASSQVGVYGYTF

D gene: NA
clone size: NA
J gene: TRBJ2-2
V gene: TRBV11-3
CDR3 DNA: TGTGCCAGCAGCTTAGGGCGGGCCGGGGAGCTGTTTTTT
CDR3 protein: CASSLGRAGELFF

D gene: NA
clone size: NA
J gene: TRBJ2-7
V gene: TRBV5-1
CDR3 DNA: TGCGCCAGCAGCCCTTCCGACAGTTCCTACGAGCAGTACTTC
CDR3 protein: CASSPSDSSYEQYF

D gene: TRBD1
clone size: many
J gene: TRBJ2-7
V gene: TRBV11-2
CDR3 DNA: TGTGCCAGCAGCTTAGACAGGGGGTCATCCTACGAGCAGTACTTC
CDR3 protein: CASSLDRGSSYEQYF